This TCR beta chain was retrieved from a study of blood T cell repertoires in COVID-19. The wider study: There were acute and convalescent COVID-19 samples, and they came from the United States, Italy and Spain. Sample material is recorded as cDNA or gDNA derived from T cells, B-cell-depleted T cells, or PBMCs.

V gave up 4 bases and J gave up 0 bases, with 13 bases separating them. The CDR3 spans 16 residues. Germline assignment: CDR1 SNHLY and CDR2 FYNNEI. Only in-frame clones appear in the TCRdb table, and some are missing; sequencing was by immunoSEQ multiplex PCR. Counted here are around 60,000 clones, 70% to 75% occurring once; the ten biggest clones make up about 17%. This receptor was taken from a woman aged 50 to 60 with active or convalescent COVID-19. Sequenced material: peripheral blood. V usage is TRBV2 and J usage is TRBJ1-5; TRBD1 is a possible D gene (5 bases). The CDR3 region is CASSGPGGYSNQPQHF. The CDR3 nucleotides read TGTGCCAGCAGTGGGCCGGGGGGGTATAGCAATCAGCCCCAGCATTTT.